This T cell receptor (beta chain) was recovered during a study of blood T cell repertoires in COVID-19. Study-level background: Samples came from the United States, Italy and Spain, spanning acute and convalescent COVID-19. PBMCs, B-cell-depleted T cells, or T cells provided the cDNA or gDNA that made up the material.

Original analysis: Nucleated cell number was recorded as an estimate derived from reference gene primer amplification. Produced via immunoSEQ multiplex PCR; TCRdb's table is partial and in-frame only. V, J and clone size are taken as reported in that table, and D and trimming were inferred from the DNA itself. The sample records 30,000 to 35,000 clones, approximately 87% being singletons. The CDR3 length is 16 residues. The germline V gene encodes CDR1 SNHLY and CDR2 FYNNEI. The junction had 4 bases not matched to a gene; V was cut back by 6 bases and J by 0 bases. Sequenced sample: peripheral blood. The clonotype was recovered from a human donor in a cohort sampled during active COVID-19. This chain connects TRBV2 to TRBJ1-6; TRBD1 aligns across 8 bases. CDR3 residues: CASRGQASSYNSPLHF. The CDR3 bases are TGTGCCAGCAGGGGACAGGCCAGCTCCTATAATTCACCCCTCCACTTT.